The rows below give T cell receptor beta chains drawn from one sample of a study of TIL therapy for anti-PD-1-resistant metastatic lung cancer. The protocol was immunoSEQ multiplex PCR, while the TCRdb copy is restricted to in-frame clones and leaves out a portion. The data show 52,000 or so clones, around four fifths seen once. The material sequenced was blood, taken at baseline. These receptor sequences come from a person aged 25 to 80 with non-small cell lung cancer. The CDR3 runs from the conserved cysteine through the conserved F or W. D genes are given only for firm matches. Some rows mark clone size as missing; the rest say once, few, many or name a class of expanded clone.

CASSPPGSQETQYF,TGTGCCAGCAGCCCCCCCGGGTCACAAGAGACCCAGTACTTC,TRBV13,TRBJ2-5,-,-
CASSRGAGAYNEQFF,TGTGCCAGCAGCCGGGGGGCAGGGGCCTACAATGAGCAGTTCTTC,TRBV7-3,TRBJ2-1,-,-
CASSAAGTGQYEQYF,TGTGCCAGCAGCGCAGCTGGGACAGGACAATACGAGCAGTACTTC,TRBV7-9,TRBJ2-7,few,TRBD1
CASSQPGTGSIEQFF,TGCGCCAGCAGCCAACCCGGGACAGGGAGTATTGAGCAGTTCTTC,TRBV4-1,TRBJ2-1,-,TRBD1
CASSLLGQTQYF,TGTGCCAGCAGCCTACTAGGACAGACCCAGTACTTC,TRBV7-9,TRBJ2-5,-,-
CASSGVKGEQFF,TGTGCCAGCTCGGGGGTAAAGGGTGAGCAGTTCTTC,TRBV6-5,TRBJ2-1,-,-
CASSEQAYGNQPQHF,TGTGCCAGCAGCGAACAGGCCTACGGCAATCAGCCCCAGCATTTT,TRBV2,TRBJ1-5,-,-
CASGLASDTQYF,TGCGCCAGCGGACTAGCTTCGGATACGCAGTATTTT,TRBV5-1,TRBJ2-3,-,TRBD2
CASSTTGRATNEKLFF,TGTGCCAGTAGTACCACAGGGCGCGCAACTAATGAAAAACTGTTTTTT,TRBV19,TRBJ1-4,-,-
CASSFRPSGSSGEQYF,TGTGCCAGCAGCTTTAGGCCTAGCGGGAGCTCTGGTGAGCAGTACTTC,TRBV13,TRBJ2-7,-,TRBD2
CASSRILISYEQYF,TGTGCCAGCAGCCGAATCCTGATCTCCTACGAGCAGTACTTC,TRBV6-2/TRBV6-3,TRBJ2-7,-,-
CASSTSADQETQYF,TGTGCCAGCAGTACCTCAGCGGACCAAGAGACCCAGTACTTC,TRBV27,TRBJ2-5,-,-
CASSYVSRTSGETQYF,TGTGCCAGCAGTTACGTGTCCAGGACTAGCGGAGAGACCCAGTACTTC,TRBV6-2/TRBV6-3,TRBJ2-5,-,TRBD2
CASSPGTGNQPQHF,TGTGCCAGCTCTCCCGGGACAGGGAATCAGCCCCAGCATTTT,TRBV18,TRBJ1-5,-,TRBD1
CASSPREGCDTEAFF,TGTGCCAGCAGCCCTCGGGAGGGTTGTGACACTGAAGCTTTCTTT,TRBV3-1/TRBV3-2,TRBJ1-1,few,-
CASRAEPYNEQFF,TGCGCCAGCAGAGCGGAACCCTACAATGAGCAGTTCTTC,TRBV5-1,TRBJ2-1,-,-
CASSGTGGLHPYNEQFF,TGTGCCAGCAGCGGGACAGGGGGCCTTCATCCCTACAATGAGCAGTTCTTC,TRBV28,TRBJ2-1,-,TRBD1
CASSSRLGYGYTF,TGTGCCAGCAGTTCACGCCTTGGGTATGGCTACACCTTC,TRBV27,TRBJ1-2,-,-
CAWSSDIVQPQHF,TGTGCCTGGAGTAGTGACATAGTGCAGCCCCAGCATTTT,TRBV30,TRBJ1-5,-,-
CASSRGGAVKDYEQYF,TGTGCCAGCAGCCGGGGGGGCGCAGTCAAGGACTACGAGCAGTACTTC,TRBV5-6,TRBJ2-7,-,TRBD2
CASETGTGVGEQYF,TGTGCCAGCGAAACCGGGACAGGGGTAGGGGAGCAGTACTTC,TRBV4-2,TRBJ2-7,-,TRBD1
CASSVNYRNTEAFF,TGTGCCAGCAGCGTGAACTACAGGAACACTGAAGCTTTCTTT,TRBV9,TRBJ1-1,-,-
CASSRAQASGDETQYF,TGTGCCAGCAGCCGAGCTCAGGCTAGCGGGGATGAGACCCAGTACTTC,TRBV4-2,TRBJ2-5,-,TRBD2
CATSDPGGLPQHF,TGTGCCACCAGTGACCCCGGGGGTCTGCCCCAGCATTTT,TRBV24-1,TRBJ1-5,-,-
CASSPRQGRIHEQYF,TGTGCCAGCAGCCCCCGACAGGGGAGGATCCACGAGCAGTACTTC,TRBV7-6,TRBJ2-7,-,TRBD1
CASRITGSYEQYF,TGTGCCAGCAGGATCACCGGCTCCTACGAGCAGTACTTC,TRBV27,TRBJ2-7,-,-
CASSPLGTGELFF,TGTGCCAGCAGCCCCCTAGGAACCGGGGAGCTGTTTTTT,TRBV27,TRBJ2-2,-,-
CASSMDQHTGMYEQYF,TGTGCCAGTAGTATGGACCAACACACGGGGATGTACGAGCAGTACTTC,TRBV19,TRBJ2-7,-,-
CASSKGLLAVVGTYNEQFF,TGTGCCAGTAGTAAAGGATTACTAGCGGTCGTCGGGACCTACAATGAGCAGTTCTTC,TRBV19,TRBJ2-1,-,TRBD2
CASSLSVLRTERDTQYF,TGTGCCAGCAGTTTGAGTGTCCTGCGGACAGAGAGAGATACGCAGTATTTT,TRBV28,TRBJ2-3,-,-
CASSFRPWQGVGKFTDTQYF,TGCGCCAGCAGCTTCCGTCCCTGGCAGGGAGTAGGGAAGTTCACAGATACGCAGTATTTT,TRBV5-1,TRBJ2-3,-,-
CASSFGQGLNQPQHF,TGTGCCAGCAGCTTTGGGCAGGGCCTTAATCAGCCCCAGCATTTT,TRBV7-9,TRBJ1-5,few,-
CASSPSTGSVYF,TGTGCCAGCAGTCCCTCGACAGGGTCCGTGTACTTC,TRBV6-5,TRBJ2-7,-,TRBD1
CASSDPPYF,TGTGCCAGCAGTGATCCACCGTACTTC,TRBV25-1,TRBJ2-7,once,-
CASMSGASFGNTIYF,TGTGCCAGCATGAGTGGGGCGAGTTTTGGAAACACCATATATTTT,TRBV6-5,TRBJ1-3,once,-
CASSLASPAQEQYF,TGTGCCAGCAGCTTAGCCTCGCCAGCCCAGGAGCAGTACTTC,TRBV11-3,TRBJ2-7,many,-
CASSVDGGADYEQYF,TGTGCCAGCAGCGTAGACGGCGGGGCTGACTACGAGCAGTACTTC,TRBV9,TRBJ2-7,few,-
CASSFLAGNEQFF,TGTGCCAGCAGTTTCCTAGCTGGGAATGAGCAGTTCTTC,TRBV28,TRBJ2-1,-,-
CASSQGERANTEAFF,TGTGCCAGCAGCCAAGGGGAAAGGGCGAACACTGAAGCTTTCTTT,TRBV14,TRBJ1-1,few,-
CASREAGSSYNEQFF,TGTGCCAGCAGGGAAGCGGGGAGCTCCTACAATGAGCAGTTCTTC,TRBV25-1,TRBJ2-1,-,TRBD2
CSVGRAGYEQYF,TGCAGCGTCGGACGGGCGGGGTACGAGCAGTACTTC,TRBV29-1,TRBJ2-7,-,-
CASSYSGSTGELFF,TGTGCCAGCAGTTACTCGGGCAGCACCGGGGAGCTGTTTTTT,TRBV6-5,TRBJ2-2,-,-
CASSHSGTGSKTQYF,TGTGCCAGCAGCCACAGCGGGACAGGGTCTAAGACCCAGTACTTC,TRBV14,TRBJ2-5,-,TRBD1
CASSSGPLVEQYF,TGTGCCAGCAGCTCCGGGCCCCTCGTCGAGCAGTACTTC,TRBV5-4,TRBJ2-7,-,-
CASSLAPGAGFIWHEQFF,TGTGCCAGCAGCTTAGCACCGGGGGCGGGTTTTATATGGCATGAGCAGTTCTTC,TRBV11-1,TRBJ2-1,-,-
CASSLAGTNYGYTF,TGTGCCAGCAGCTTGGCGGGGACCAACTATGGCTACACCTTC,TRBV5-5,TRBJ1-2,-,-
CASSSPGTGTYNEQFF,TGTGCCAGCAGCTCCCCCGGGACAGGGACCTACAATGAGCAGTTCTTC,TRBV27,TRBJ2-1,-,TRBD1